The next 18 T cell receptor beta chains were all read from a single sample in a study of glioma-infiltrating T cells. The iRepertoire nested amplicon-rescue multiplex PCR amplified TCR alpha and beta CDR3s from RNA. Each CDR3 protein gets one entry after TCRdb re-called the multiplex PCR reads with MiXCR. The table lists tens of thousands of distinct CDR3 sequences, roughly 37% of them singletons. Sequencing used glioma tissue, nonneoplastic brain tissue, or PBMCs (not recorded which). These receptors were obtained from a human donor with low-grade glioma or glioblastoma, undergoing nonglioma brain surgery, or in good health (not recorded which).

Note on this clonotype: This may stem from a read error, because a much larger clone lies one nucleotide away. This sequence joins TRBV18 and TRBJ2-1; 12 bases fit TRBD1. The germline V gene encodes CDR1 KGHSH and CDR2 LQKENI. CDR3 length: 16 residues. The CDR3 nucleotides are TGTGCCAGCTCAAGGGGACAGGGGGCTTCCCAAAATGAGCAGTCCTTC. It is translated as CASSRGQGASQNEQSF.

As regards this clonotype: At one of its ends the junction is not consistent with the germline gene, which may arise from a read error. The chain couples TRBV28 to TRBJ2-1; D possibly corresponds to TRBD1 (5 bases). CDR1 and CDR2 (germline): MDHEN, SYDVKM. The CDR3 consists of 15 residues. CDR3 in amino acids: CSSSFDPTWGDEQFF. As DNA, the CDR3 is TGTTCCAGCAGTTTCGATCCTACATGGGGCGATGAGCAGTTCTTC. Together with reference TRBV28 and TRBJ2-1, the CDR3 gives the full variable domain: DVKVTQSSRYLVKRTGEKVFLECVQDMDHENMFWYRQDPGLGLRLIYFSYDVKMKEKGDIPEGYSVSREKKERFSLILESASTNQTSMYLCSSSFDPTWGDEQFFGPGTRLTVL.

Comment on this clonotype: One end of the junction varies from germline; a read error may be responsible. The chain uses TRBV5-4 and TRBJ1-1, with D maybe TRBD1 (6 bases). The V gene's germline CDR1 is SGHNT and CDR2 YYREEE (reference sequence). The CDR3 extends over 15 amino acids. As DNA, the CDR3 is TGTGACAGCAGCTTGGTTGCAGAGGGGGGCACTGAAGCTTTCTTT. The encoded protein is CDSSLVAEGGTEAFF.

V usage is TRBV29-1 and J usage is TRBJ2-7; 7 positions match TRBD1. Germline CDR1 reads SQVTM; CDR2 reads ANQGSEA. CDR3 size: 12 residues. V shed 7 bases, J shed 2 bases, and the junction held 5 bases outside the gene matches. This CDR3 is CSGRDSTYEQYF. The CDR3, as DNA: TGCAGCGGCCGGGACAGCACCTACGAGCAGTACTTC.

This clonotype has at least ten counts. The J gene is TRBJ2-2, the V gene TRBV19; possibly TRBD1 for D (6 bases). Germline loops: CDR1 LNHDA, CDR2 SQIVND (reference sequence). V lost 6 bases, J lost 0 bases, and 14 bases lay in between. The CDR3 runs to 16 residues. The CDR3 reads CASSKAGTTNTGELFF. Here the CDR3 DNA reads TGTGCCAGTAGCAAGGCCGGGACAACGAACACCGGGGAGCTGTTTTTT.

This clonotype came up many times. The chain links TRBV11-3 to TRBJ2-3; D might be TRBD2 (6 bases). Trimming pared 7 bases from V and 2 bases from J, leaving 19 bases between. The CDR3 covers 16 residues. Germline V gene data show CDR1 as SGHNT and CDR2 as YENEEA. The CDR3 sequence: CASTLTVSGDTDTQYF. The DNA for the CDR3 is TGTGCCAGCACCCTCACGGTTAGCGGAGACACAGATACGCAGTATTTT.

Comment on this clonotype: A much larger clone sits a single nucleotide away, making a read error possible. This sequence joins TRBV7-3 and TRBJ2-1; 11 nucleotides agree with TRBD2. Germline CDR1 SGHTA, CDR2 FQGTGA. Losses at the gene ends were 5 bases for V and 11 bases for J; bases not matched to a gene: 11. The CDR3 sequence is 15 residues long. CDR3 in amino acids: CASSHGTSGRDKQFF. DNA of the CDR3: TGTGCCAGCAGCCACGGGACTAGCGGACGAGATAAGCAGTTCTTC. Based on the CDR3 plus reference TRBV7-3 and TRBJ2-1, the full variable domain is GAGVSQTPSNKVTEKGKYVELRCDPISGHTALYWYRQSLGQGPEFLIYFQGTGAADDSGLPNDRFFAVRPEGSVSTLKIQRTERGDSAVYLCASSHGTSGRDKQFFGPGTRLTVL.

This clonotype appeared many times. The CDR3 region has the DNA TGTGCCAGCAGTTCTTGTCATGGGACTAGCGGGGGACCGATGTCCTGGAATACGCAGTATTTT. This sequence encodes CASSSCHGTSGGPMSWNTQYF. The V gene is TRBV6-7, the J gene TRBJ2-3; 14 nucleotides align to TRBD2. TRBV6-7 is assigned to the ORF class and has an uncertain function. Germline trimming cut 4 bases from V and 7 bases from J; bases unmatched to any gene: 22. The CDR3 runs to 21 residues.

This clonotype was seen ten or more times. The CDR3 DNA reads as TGCGCCAGCAGCTCCCTCGGGGGCGGCTCTGGAAACACCATATATTTT. It encodes CASSSLGGGSGNTIYF. The chain uses TRBV5-1 and TRBJ1-3, with a tentative D call TRBD1 (6 bases). Germline V gene lookup returns CDR1 SGHRS and CDR2 YFSETQ. Trimming shortened V by 3 bases and J by 0 bases, and 13 bases separated the two germline ends. The CDR3 length is 16 residues.

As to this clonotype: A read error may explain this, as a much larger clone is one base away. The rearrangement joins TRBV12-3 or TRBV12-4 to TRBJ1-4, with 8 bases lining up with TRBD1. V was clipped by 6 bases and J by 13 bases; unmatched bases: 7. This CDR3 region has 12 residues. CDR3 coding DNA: TGTGCCAGCAGGGGGACAGGCCGTAGACTGTTTTTT. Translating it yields CASRGTGRRLFF.

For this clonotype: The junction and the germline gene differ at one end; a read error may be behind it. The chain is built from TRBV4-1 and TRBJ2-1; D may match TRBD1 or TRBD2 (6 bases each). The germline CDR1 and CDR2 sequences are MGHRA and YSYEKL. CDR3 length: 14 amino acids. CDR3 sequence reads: CDSSHEGGYNKQFF. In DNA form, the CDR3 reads TGCGACAGCAGCCACGAGGGGGGATACAATAAGCAGTTCTTC.

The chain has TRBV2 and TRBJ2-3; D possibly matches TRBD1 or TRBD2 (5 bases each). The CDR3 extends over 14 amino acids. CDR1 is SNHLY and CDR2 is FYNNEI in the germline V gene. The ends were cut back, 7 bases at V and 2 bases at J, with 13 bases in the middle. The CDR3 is CASNIRGYTDTQYF. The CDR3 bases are TGTGCCAGCAATATACGGGGCTACACAGATACGCAGTATTTT.

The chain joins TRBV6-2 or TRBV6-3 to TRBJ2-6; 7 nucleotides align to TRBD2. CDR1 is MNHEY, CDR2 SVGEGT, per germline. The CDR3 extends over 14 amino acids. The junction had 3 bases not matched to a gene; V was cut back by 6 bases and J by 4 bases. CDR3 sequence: CASSLSGGANVLTF. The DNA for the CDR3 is TGTGCCAGCAGCCTTAGCGGGGGGGCCAACGTCCTGACTTTC.

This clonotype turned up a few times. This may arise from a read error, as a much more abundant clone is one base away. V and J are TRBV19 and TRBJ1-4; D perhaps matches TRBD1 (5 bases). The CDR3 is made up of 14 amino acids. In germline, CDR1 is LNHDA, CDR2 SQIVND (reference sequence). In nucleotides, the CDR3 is TGTGCCAGTACTCGACTGGGGCTAAATGAAAAACTGTCTTTT. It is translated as CASTRLGLNEKLSF.

CDR3: CASSGDRSDTIYF. CDR3 DNA sequence: TGTGCCAGCAGTGGGGACAGGTCGGACACCATATATTTT. V is TRBV28 and J is TRBJ1-3, with 8 nucleotides matching TRBD1. Germline V CDR1 and CDR2: MDHEN, SYDVKM. This CDR3 region has 13 residues. Trimming took 5 bases from V and 8 from J; bases not matched to a gene: 5.

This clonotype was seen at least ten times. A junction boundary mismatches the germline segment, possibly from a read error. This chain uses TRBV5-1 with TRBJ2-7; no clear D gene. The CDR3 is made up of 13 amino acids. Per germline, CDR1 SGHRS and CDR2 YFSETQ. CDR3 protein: CASSLAGTYEQYF. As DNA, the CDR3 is TGTGCCAGCAGCTTGGCAGGAACCTACGAGCAGTACTTC.

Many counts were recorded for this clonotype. CDR3 nucleotide sequence: TGCAGTGCTAGAGATTTTGGACAGACTGGGGCCAACGTCCTGACTTTC. This translates into CSARDFGQTGANVLTF. This sequence joins TRBV20-1 and TRBJ2-6, with a weak D call TRBD1 (6 bases). The CDR3 is 16 residues long. Germline-derived CDR1 and CDR2 are DFQATT and SNEGSKA (reference sequence). The V end was cut by 0 bases, the J end by 2 bases, with 11 bases between.

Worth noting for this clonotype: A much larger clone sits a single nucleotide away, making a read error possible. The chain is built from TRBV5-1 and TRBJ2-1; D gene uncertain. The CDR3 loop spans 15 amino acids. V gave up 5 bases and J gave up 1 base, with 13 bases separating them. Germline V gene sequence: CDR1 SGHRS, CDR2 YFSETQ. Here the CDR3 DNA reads TGCGCCAGCAGACTCCGACATTCTTCCTACAATGAGCAGTTCTTC. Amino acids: CASRLRHSSYNEQFF.